This T cell receptor (beta chain) comes out of a study of CD8 T cells in ankylosing spondylitis. A word on this clonotype: Its antigen is not identified.

Quantitative barcoded 5'-RACE was used to prepare TCR beta libraries. TCRdb called the 5' RACE reads again in MiXCR, with one record for every CDR3 protein. The table lists 800,000 to 900,000 distinct CDR3 sequences, 12% of them singletons, with roughly 0.51% in the top ten. V gave up 5 bases and J gave up 2 bases, with 22 bases separating them. There are 17 residues in the CDR3. Germline loops: CDR1 MDHEN, CDR2 SYDVKM. Study-wide results and caveats: Some of the motif variants had earlier been found in reactive arthritis patients' fluid and blood. Disease-linked clones reportedly concentrated significantly in matched ankylosing spondylitis synovial fluid. Typical of ankylosing spondylitis blood, it appeared, was a TCR beta motif of eight highly homologous variants.

The sample consisted of blood, either unsorted or a sorted T cell fraction (not recorded which). This rearrangement joins TRBV28 to TRBJ2-7; D is perhaps TRBD1 (5 bases). The sequence was collected from a male donor with ankylosing spondylitis. The CDR3 DNA follows: TGTGCCAGCAGTCGGTCTGGGTCGTGGGGCGGTACCTACGAGCAGTACTTC. It encodes CASSRSGSWGGTYEQYF.